This T cell receptor beta chain was profiled in a study of blood T cell repertoires in COVID-19. Study-level information: Sites across the United States, Italy and Spain contributed samples from acute and convalescent COVID-19. PBMCs, B-cell-depleted T cells, or T cells provided the cDNA or gDNA that made up the material.

Source study methods: Researchers report that nucleated cell counts were estimated from reference gene primer amplification. Sequenced by immunoSEQ multiplex PCR; TCRdb stores in-frame clones only, minus some. Clone size and V and J calls were adopted from that table, with D and trimming inferred from the DNA. The sample consists of 100,000 to 150,000 clones, roughly 87% of them appearing once. Germline CDR1 is ENHRY and CDR2 is SYGVKD. V was shortened by 0 bases and J by 4 bases, with 18 bases between the two germline ends. This CDR3 spans 17 amino acids. The table lists this clone with a count of one.

The gene calls are TRBV10-3 and TRBJ1-1, with D hard to call. The sequenced material came from peripheral blood. The TCR sequence derives from an older man with active or convalescent COVID-19. CDR3 region: CAISESSKAVGGTEAFF. CDR3 DNA: TGTGCCATCAGTGAGTCCAGTAAGGCGGTTGGTGGCACTGAAGCTTTCTTT.